This T cell receptor (beta chain) was captured in a study of OX40 agonist ivuxolimab in advanced cancers. Study as a whole: The patients received ivuxolimab by intravenous route every 2 weeks at 0.01 to 10 mg/kg. Patients assigned to dose escalation were diagnosed with hepatocellular carcinoma, melanoma, renal cell or head and neck cancer. Study-level results: CD8+ T cells averaged more expanded clones than CD4+.

Produced via immunoSEQ multiplex PCR; TCRdb's table is partial and in-frame only. The table shows around 77,000 clones, with 80% to 95% occurring only once. Remarks on this clone: Its matching antigen is unknown.

Autoimmune disease history or systemic immunosuppression led to patient exclusion. The source is an adult with an advanced solid tumor such as melanoma, head and neck, liver or kidney cancer. Sequenced here: CD4+ or CD8+ T cells sorted from blood, sampled in a trial of the OX40 agonist ivuxolimab.

The chain's CDR3 is CASSQGPSGAYEQYF. The CDR3 DNA sequence: TGCGCCAGCAGCCAAGGACCCAGCGGGGCTTACGAGCAGTACTTC. The chain is built from TRBV4-1 and TRBJ2-7, with 7 bases aligning to TRBD2. CDR3 size: 15 residues. The V gene's germline CDR1 is MGHRA and CDR2 YSYEKL. Trimming took 1 base from V and 4 from J; bases not matched to a gene: 7.